These 25 T cell receptor beta chains came from one sample sequenced in a study of blood T cell repertoires in COVID-19. Some clones are missing from TCRdb's copy, which holds only in-frame ones; the method was immunoSEQ multiplex PCR. The profile covers 200,000 to 250,000 clones, with around 84% appearing a single time and 3.4% taken by the ten largest. The material sequenced was peripheral blood. The receptors here all came from a woman under 30 with acute or convalescent COVID-19.

V and J are TRBV27 and TRBJ1-5; 9 positions agree with TRBD1. The CDR3 consists of 14 residues. Germline lookup yields CDR1 MNHEY and CDR2 SMNVEV (reference sequence). Trimming at V came to 6 bases and at J to 4 bases, leaving 4 bases not matched to a gene. The CDR3 protein is CASSGTGYNQPQHF. The CDR3, as DNA: TGTGCCAGCAGCGGGACAGGGTATAATCAGCCCCAGCATTTT.

CDR3 residues: CASSHAGGAGEQYF. The CDR3 coding sequence is TGTGCCAGCAGTCACGCAGGGGGCGCGGGCGAGCAGTACTTC. This chain connects TRBV6-5 to TRBJ2-7, with 8 bases lining up with TRBD1. Germline V gene data show CDR1 as MNHEY and CDR2 as SVGAGI. CDR3 length: 14 amino acids. Unmatched junction bases numbered 9, after V lost 5 bases and J lost 6 bases.

This chain links TRBV5-4 with TRBJ2-2, with 7 positions matching TRBD1. This CDR3 comprises 16 residues. Per the germline V gene, CDR1 is SGHNT and CDR2 is YYREEE (reference sequence). V trimming: 0 bases; J trimming: 1 base; junction bases outside the gene matches: 3. In DNA, the CDR3 is TGTGCCAGCAGCTTGGGACAGGGTTGGAACACCGGGGAGCTGTTTTTT. This codes for CASSLGQGWNTGELFF.

This clone appeared a single time. The chain combines TRBV11-2 with TRBJ2-3, with D perhaps TRBD2 (6 bases). The CDR3 length is 15 residues. Germline values: CDR1 SGHAT, CDR2 FQNNGV. V was shortened by 4 bases and J by 1 base, with 12 bases between the two germline ends. In DNA, the CDR3 is TGTGCCAGCAGCTCCTTCCCTAGCGGCACAGATACGCAGTATTTT. Amino acid sequence: CASSSFPSGTDTQYF.

V and J are TRBV7-2 and TRBJ2-3, with TRBD2 matching over 8 bases. The CDR3 covers 16 residues. The trim removed 0 bases at V and 0 bases at J, leaving 2 bases unmatched. The germline CDR1 and CDR2 sequences are SGHTA and FQGNSA. The CDR3 nucleotides read TGTGCCAGCAGCTTAGCGGCGGGAGGTAGCACAGATACGCAGTATTTT. Its protein product is CASSLAAGGSTDTQYF.

The V and J genes are TRBV6-2 or TRBV6-3 and TRBJ1-5, with 7 bases lining up with TRBD1. CDR3 size: 15 residues. J gave up 4 bases and V 5 bases, and 8 bases lay outside the gene matches. Germline CDR1 is MNHEY and CDR2 is SVGEGT. The CDR3 bases are TGTGCCAGCAGTCCCGACAGGGCCTTTAATCAGCCCCAGCATTTT. It translates to CASSPDRAFNQPQHF.

The chain links TRBV6-5 to TRBJ2-1; D not certain. Trimming took 9 bases from V and 6 from J, leaving 15 bases between them. CDR1 MNHEY and CDR2 SVGAGI come from the germline V gene. The length of the CDR3 is 13 residues. CDR3 nucleotides: TGTGCCAGTTGCGGAAGTTTGGGCAATGAGCAGTTCTTC. Residues: CASCGSLGNEQFF.

CDR3 sequence reads: CAISESSAGTGGNNEQFF. The CDR3 region has the DNA TGTGCCATCAGTGAGTCGTCAGCCGGGACTGGCGGTAACAATGAGCAGTTCTTC. The V and J genes are TRBV10-3 and TRBJ2-1; a possible D gene is TRBD2 (6 bases). The CDR3 loop spans 18 amino acids. Germline CDR1 is ENHRY and CDR2 is SYGVKD. Trimming took off 0 bases at V and 5 bases at J, with 20 bases between the two ends.

The chain combines TRBV11-2 with TRBJ1-3; 8 bases align to TRBD1. This CDR3 has 16 amino acids. CDR1 and CDR2 from the germline V gene are SGHAT and FQNNGV. V lost 4 bases to trimming and J lost 2 bases; unmatched junction nucleotides: 7. The CDR3 is CASSWVPGGPGNTIYF. The CDR3 DNA follows: TGTGCCAGCAGCTGGGTGCCAGGGGGCCCTGGAAACACCATATATTTT.

This clone was observed a few times. The rearrangement uses TRBV13 and TRBJ2-1; possibly TRBD1 for D (5 bases). In germline, CDR1 is PRHDT, CDR2 FYEKMQ (reference sequence). The length of the CDR3 is 14 residues. Trimming took off 5 bases at V and 4 bases at J, with 12 bases between the two ends. The CDR3 spells CASSQRQSYNEQFF. The CDR3 coding sequence is TGTGCCAGCAGCCAAAGACAGAGTTACAATGAGCAGTTCTTC.

This chain connects TRBV18 to TRBJ2-1; 13 positions match TRBD2. In germline, CDR1 is KGHSH, CDR2 LQKENI. The CDR3 is 16 residues long. With V trimmed by 3 bases and J by 9 bases, 8 bases remained unmatched. The DNA of the CDR3 is TGTGCCAGCTCACCCTTACTAGCGGGAGGGCCGGGTGAGCAGTTCTTC. It translates to CASSPLLAGGPGEQFF.

This clone has just one count. The chain links TRBV5-1 to TRBJ1-1; D perhaps matches TRBD1 (5 bases). The CDR3 is made up of 15 amino acids. The germline gives CDR1 SGHRS, CDR2 YFSETQ. Trimming took off 4 bases at V and 0 bases at J, with 13 bases between the two ends. CDR3 DNA: TGCGCCAGCAGCCCTCGACAGAACGTGAACACTGAAGCTTTCTTT. Encoded protein: CASSPRQNVNTEAFF.

This clone was seen once. CDR3 coding DNA: TGCGCCAGCAGTTACTCCACGGGTCCGGGGGAGCTGTTTTTT. It yields the protein CASSYSTGPGELFF. J is TRBJ2-2 and V is TRBV10-1, with D hard to call. The CDR3 contains 14 residues. V was shortened by 5 bases and J by 8 bases, with 15 bases between the two germline ends. Germline V gene data show CDR1 as WNHNN and CDR2 as SYGVQD (reference sequence).

This sequence joins TRBV12-3 or TRBV12-4 and TRBJ2-7; a weak D match, TRBD1 (6 bases). This CDR3 is 13 amino acids long. V was shortened by 3 bases and J by 2 bases, with 8 bases between the two germline ends. CDR3 sequence: CASSFGQPYEQYF. CDR3 nucleotides: TGTGCCAGCAGTTTTGGACAGCCCTACGAGCAGTACTTC.

This chain uses TRBV6-5 with TRBJ2-7; 7 bases line up with TRBD1. The CDR3 is 13 amino acids. Germline CDR1 is MNHEY and CDR2 is SVGAGI. V was pared by 6 bases and J by 3 bases, with 5 bases of the junction left unmatched. DNA of the CDR3: TGTGCCAGCAGCCGACAGGGTTACTACGAGCAGTACTTC. This translates into CASSRQGYYEQYF.

This rearrangement joins TRBV7-6 to TRBJ2-1; 11 bases agree with TRBD2. This CDR3 comprises 17 residues. The germline V gene has CDR1 SGHVS and CDR2 FNYEAQ. With V trimmed by 1 base and J by 4 bases, 6 bases remained unmatched. DNA for the CDR3: TGTGCCAGCAGCTTAGACTCTGGGACTAGCGGATACAATGAGCAGTTCTTC. The encoded protein is CASSLDSGTSGYNEQFF.

V and J are TRBV28 and TRBJ2-7; 7 bases match TRBD1. J was trimmed by 6 bases and V by 2 bases; bases with no gene match: 7. The CDR3 has 14 residues. Germline CDR1 reads MDHEN; CDR2 reads SYDVKM. CDR3: CASSLGGRTGEQYF. The CDR3 DNA sequence: TGTGCCAGCAGTTTAGGGGGCCGGACAGGCGAGCAGTACTTC.

The rearrangement links TRBV5-6 to TRBJ2-7; 8 bases agree with TRBD1. The CDR3 is 15 amino acids. V was pared by 0 bases and J by 5 bases, with 7 bases of the junction left unmatched. CDR1 is SGHDT and CDR2 is YYEEEE in the germline V gene. The CDR3 loop reads CASSLATTGDHEQYF. CDR3 DNA: TGTGCCAGCAGCTTGGCCACGACAGGGGACCACGAGCAGTACTTC.

V usage is TRBV29-1 and J usage is TRBJ2-7; 9 nucleotides align to TRBD1. Looked up from germline, CDR1 is SQVTM and CDR2 is ANQGSEA. V gave up 5 bases and J gave up 7 bases; unmatched junction bases: 9. CDR3 length: 13 amino acids. The DNA for the CDR3 is TGCAGCGTTCCCGGGACAGGGACCAAAGAGCAGTACTTC. Amino acid sequence: CSVPGTGTKEQYF.

V usage is TRBV19 and J usage is TRBJ1-2; 7 nucleotides line up with TRBD1. CDR1 is LNHDA, CDR2 SQIVND, per germline (reference sequence). This CDR3 is 15 amino acids long. Trimming removed 5 bases from V and 4 bases from J; junction bases left unmatched: 10. CDR3 sequence (DNA): TGTGCCAGTAGTCCCCCCCGGGACAGAACCTATGGCTACACCTTC. Amino acids: CASSPPRDRTYGYTF.

This chain connects TRBV29-1 to TRBJ2-1, with TRBD2 identical over 8 bases. This CDR3 has 13 amino acids. With 4 bases clipped from V and 10 bases from J, the junction kept 9 bases outside the gene matches. Germline assignment: CDR1 SQVTM and CDR2 ANQGSEA. CDR3 nucleotides: TGCAGCGTTGCGGGAGGGCGGATTAACGAGCAGTTCTTC. Translated: CSVAGGRINEQFF.

J is TRBJ1-6 and V is TRBV6-5, with 7 bases lining up with TRBD1. This CDR3 region has 15 residues. Germline V CDR1 and CDR2: MNHEY, SVGAGI. The V and J ends lost 7 bases and 14 bases, in that order; junction bases with no gene match: 17. The DNA of the CDR3 is TGTGCCAGCACCCCCCAAGGTGCGGGACAGTTAACCCTCCACTTT. It codes for CASTPQGAGQLTLHF.

The V gene is TRBV5-4, the J gene TRBJ2-3; TRBD2 agrees at 7 bases. The CDR3 contains 17 residues. With 0 bases clipped from V and 0 bases from J, the junction kept 7 bases outside the gene matches. Germline CDR1 is SGHNT and CDR2 is YYREEE (reference sequence). The CDR3 DNA sequence: TGTGCCAGCAGCTTGGGTGGCGGGAGAATTAGCACAGATACGCAGTATTTT. Its translation is CASSLGGGRISTDTQYF.

The chain combines TRBV19 with TRBJ2-1; maybe TRBD2 (5 bases). Looked up from germline, CDR1 is LNHDA and CDR2 is SQIVND (reference sequence). With 3 bases removed from V and 4 bases from J, the gap between germline ends came to 10 bases. The CDR3 is 14 amino acids. This chain's CDR3 is CASSINSGYNEQFF. In DNA, the CDR3 is TGTGCCAGTAGTATTAACAGCGGATACAATGAGCAGTTCTTC. Drawing the rest from reference TRBV19 and TRBJ2-1, the complete variable domain is DGGITQSPKYLFRKEGQNVTLSCEQNLNHDAMYWYRQDPGQGLRLIYYSQIVNDFQKGDIAEGYSVSREKKESFPLTVTSAQKNPTAFYLCASSINSGYNEQFFGPGTRLTVL.

The table lists this clone with a count of one. V gene TRBV18 combines with J gene TRBJ2-7; tentative D call: TRBD1 (7 bases). With 6 bases removed from V and 0 bases from J, the gap between germline ends came to 15 bases. The CDR3 is 15 residues long. CDR1 is KGHSH and CDR2 is LQKENI in the germline V gene. The CDR3 bases are TGTGCCAGCTCCAGGGGCGGGACAGCCTCCTACGAGCAGTACTTC. Residues: CASSRGGTASYEQYF.